The clone carrying this TCR beta chain showed up many times. Its antigen is undetermined. This specimen comes from a study of human T cells and chemical hapten exposure. Overall study context: Application of 0.01% DPC to the upper back was done by patch test, with a reading at 6 days. Recorded diagnoses among the mostly female patients were alopecia areata, totalis or universalis.

The germline CDR1 and CDR2 sequences are SQVTM and ANQGSEA. Trimming cost V 4 bases and J 4 bases, with 10 bases left between them. The CDR3 is 12 residues long. MiXCR, applied by TCRdb to the RACE reads, yields one record per CDR3 protein. In the table there are 45,000 to 60,000 distinct CDR3 sequences, 9.3% of which are singletons. Specified time point: patch test 1, 2 weeks after DPC sensitization. The treatment was: therapeutic diphenylcyclopropenone sensitization with weekly scalp DPC. Total RNA came from unfractionated whole blood. The study, taken as a whole, reports: PT1 expanded TCR counts correlated positively with patch test score.

The origin of this receptor is a woman aged 40 to 49 with alopecia areata. Some clones in this sample may be carry-over from other donors' samples. This specimen was whole blood, taken in connection with sensitization to the hapten diphenylcyclopropenone (DPC). The chain combines TRBV29-1 with TRBJ2-5; D assignment may be TRBD1 or TRBD2 (5 bases each). Here the CDR3 reads CSVATGPETQYF. The CDR3 DNA reads TGCAGCGTTGCGACGGGGCCAGAGACCCAGTACTTC.